The sequence of this T cell receptor (beta chain) was determined in a study of OX40 agonist ivuxolimab in advanced cancers. At the level of the whole study: Ivuxolimab, which targeted the costimulatory receptor OX40 (CD134), was an agonistic, fully human IgG2 monoclonal antibody. Partial responses occurred in three dose-escalation patients, of whom one had hepatocellular carcinoma and two had cutaneous melanoma. Patients were allowed to have had prior anti-PD-1, anti-PD-L1 or anti-CTLA-4 therapy, and 40% of the dose-escalation patients had been treated with checkpoint inhibitors. The purpose of peripheral TCRbeta sequencing was to test whether ivuxolimab changed TCR sequence diversity and led to clonal T-cell expansion. Intravenous ivuxolimab was administered to patients every 2 weeks at six dose levels: 0.01, 0.1, 0.3, 1.5, 3 and 10 mg/kg. Of the 50 to 55 dose-escalation patients, hepatocellular carcinoma was present in around 20, melanoma in approximately 15, renal cell carcinoma in 9 and head and neck cancer in 9. A male proportion of roughly 80% and a mean age of 60 years, ranging from roughly 23 to 85, were recorded for the dose-escalation cohort. The paper describes the monotherapy dose-escalation part (N of about 52 patients) of the phase I trial of ivuxolimab. Study-level results and caveats: The antigen specificity of the clonally expanded peripheral T cells was not determined. After ivuxolimab, more expanded clones were found on average in CD8+ T cells than in CD4+ T cells. Clonal expansion of both CD4+ and CD8+ blood T cells was observed from baseline to week 6 at doses 0.1 to 3.0 mg/kg. Low levels of normalized T-cell clonal expansion were also seen in some nonresponding patients. In the 0.1-3.0 mg/kg groups, partial responders had among the lowest normalized peripheral clonal expansion, particularly in CD8+ T cells.

About this clone itself: It lacks a known antigen. Base-call qualities are not available, and no considerably larger clone is one nucleotide away.

The trial excluded patients who had a history of autoimmune disease or were on systemic immunosuppression. Peripheral blood for TCR sequencing was drawn from every dose cohort at baseline, at cycle 4 day 1 and at cycle 7 day 1. Samples came from an open-label, multicenter, first-in-human phase I dose-escalation trial of ivuxolimab. Adults with locally advanced or metastatic head and neck squamous cell, hepatocellular, melanoma or renal cell carcinoma were enrolled in the trial. Before TCR sequencing, CD4+ T cells and CD8+ T cells were sorted from peripheral blood as separate populations. To sequence the TCRbeta CDR3 region, genomic DNA was isolated from the sorted cells. The immunoSEQ Assay was used for sequencing of TCRbeta CDR3 regions. TCRdb re-hosts the immuneACCESS table, in-frame sequences only. Its copies lack some clones; in the studies checked, an unresolved V gene accounts for under half of them, and the cause for the rest is not known. The sample includes 50,000 to 65,000 clones, with roughly 91% observed a single time. Clones ranked in the top ten supply 20% to 25% of the sample.

Here the sequenced sample was CD4+ or CD8+ T cells sorted from blood, taken in a trial of the OX40 agonist ivuxolimab. The source is an adult with an advanced solid tumor such as melanoma, head and neck, liver or kidney cancer.

The CDR3 amino acid sequence is: CASSEGLAAYEQYF. The nucleotides read TGTGCCAGCAGCGAAGGACTAGCGGCCTACGAGCAGTACTTC. The chain was built from TRBV11-2 and TRBJ2-7, with 10 bases in between that match TRBD2. According to the germline V gene, CDR1 reads SGHAT and CDR2 reads FQNNGV. Spanning cysteine to phenylalanine, the CDR3 consists of 14 amino acids. Solely the CDR3 DNA is kept, with 42 bases framed from the first base. Relative to germline, V is missing 5 bases and J is missing 2 bases, with 3 bases of the junction outside any gene match.